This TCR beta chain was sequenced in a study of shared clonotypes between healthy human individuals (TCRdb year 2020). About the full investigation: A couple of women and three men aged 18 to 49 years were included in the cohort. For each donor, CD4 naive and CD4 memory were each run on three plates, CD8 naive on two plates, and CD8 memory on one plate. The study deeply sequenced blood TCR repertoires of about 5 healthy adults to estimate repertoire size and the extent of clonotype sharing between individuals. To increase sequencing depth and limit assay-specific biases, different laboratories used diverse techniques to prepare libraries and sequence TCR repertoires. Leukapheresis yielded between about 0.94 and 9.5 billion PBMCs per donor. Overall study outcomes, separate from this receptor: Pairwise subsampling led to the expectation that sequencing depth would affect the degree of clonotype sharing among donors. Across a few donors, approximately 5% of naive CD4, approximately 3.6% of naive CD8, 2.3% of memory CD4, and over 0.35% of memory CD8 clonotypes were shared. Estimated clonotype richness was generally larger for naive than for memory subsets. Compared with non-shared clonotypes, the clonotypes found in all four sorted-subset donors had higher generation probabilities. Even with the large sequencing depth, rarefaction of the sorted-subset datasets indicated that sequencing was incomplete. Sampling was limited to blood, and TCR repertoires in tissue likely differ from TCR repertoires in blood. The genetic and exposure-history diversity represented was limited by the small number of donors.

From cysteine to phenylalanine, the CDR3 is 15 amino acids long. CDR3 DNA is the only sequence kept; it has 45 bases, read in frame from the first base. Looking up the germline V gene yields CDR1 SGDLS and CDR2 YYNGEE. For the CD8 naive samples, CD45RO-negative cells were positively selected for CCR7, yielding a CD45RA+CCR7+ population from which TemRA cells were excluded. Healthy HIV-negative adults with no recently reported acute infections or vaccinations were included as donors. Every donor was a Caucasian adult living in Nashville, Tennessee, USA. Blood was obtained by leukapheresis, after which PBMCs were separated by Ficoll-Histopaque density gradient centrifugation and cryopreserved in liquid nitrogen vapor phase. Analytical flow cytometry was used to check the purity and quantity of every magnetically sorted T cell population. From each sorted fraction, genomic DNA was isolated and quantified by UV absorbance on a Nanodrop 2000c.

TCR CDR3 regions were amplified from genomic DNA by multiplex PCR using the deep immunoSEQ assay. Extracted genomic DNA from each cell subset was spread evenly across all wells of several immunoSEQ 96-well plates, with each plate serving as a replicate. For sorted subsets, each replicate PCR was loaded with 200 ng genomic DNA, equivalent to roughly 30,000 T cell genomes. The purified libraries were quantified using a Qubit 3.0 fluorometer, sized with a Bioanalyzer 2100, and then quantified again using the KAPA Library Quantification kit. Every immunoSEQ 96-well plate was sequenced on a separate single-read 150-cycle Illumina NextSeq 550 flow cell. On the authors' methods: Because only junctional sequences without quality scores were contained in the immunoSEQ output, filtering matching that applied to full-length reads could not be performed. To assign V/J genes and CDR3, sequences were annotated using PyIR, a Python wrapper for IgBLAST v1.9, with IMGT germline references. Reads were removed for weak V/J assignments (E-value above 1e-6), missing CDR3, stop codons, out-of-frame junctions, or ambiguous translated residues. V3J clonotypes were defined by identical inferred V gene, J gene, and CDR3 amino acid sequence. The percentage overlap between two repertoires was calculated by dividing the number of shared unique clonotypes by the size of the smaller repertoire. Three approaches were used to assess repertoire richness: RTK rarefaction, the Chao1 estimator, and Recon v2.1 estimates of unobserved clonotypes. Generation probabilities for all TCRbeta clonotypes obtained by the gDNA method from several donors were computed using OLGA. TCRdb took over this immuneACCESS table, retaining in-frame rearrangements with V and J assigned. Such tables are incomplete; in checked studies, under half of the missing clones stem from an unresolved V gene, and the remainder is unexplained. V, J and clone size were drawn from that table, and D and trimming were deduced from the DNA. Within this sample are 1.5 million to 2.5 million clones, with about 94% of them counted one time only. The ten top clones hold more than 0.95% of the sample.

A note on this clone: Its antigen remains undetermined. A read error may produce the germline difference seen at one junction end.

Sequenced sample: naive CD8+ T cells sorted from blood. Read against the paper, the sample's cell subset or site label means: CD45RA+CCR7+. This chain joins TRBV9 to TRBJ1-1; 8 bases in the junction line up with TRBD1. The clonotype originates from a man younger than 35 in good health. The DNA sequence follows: TGTGCCAGCAGCCCGCGGGACAGGCTGAACGCTGAAGCTTTCTTT. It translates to CASSPRDRLNAEAFF.